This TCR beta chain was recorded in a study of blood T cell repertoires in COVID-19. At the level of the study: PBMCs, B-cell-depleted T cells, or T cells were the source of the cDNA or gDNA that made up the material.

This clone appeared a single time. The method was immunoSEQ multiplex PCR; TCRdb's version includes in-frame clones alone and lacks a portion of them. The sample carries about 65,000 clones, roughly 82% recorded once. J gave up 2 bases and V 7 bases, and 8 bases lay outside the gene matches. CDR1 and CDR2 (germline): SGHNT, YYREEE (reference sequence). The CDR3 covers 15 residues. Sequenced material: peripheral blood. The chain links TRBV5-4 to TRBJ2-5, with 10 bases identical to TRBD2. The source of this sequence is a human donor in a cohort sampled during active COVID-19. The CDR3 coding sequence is TGTGCCAGCTGCAGCGGGGGGGCGGGACAAGAGACCCAGTACTTC. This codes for CASCSGGAGQETQYF. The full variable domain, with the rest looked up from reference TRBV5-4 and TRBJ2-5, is ETGVTQSPTHLIKTRGQQVTLRCSSQSGHNTVSWYQQALGQGPQFIFQYYREEENGRGNFPPRFSGLQFPNYSSELNVNALELDDSALYLCASCSGGAGQETQYFGPGTRLLVL.